What follows are 20 T cell receptor beta chains derived from one specimen sequenced in a study of tumor-infiltrating lymphocytes in localized non-small cell lung cancer. TCRdb's copy holds only in-frame clones and misses some; the assay was immunoSEQ multiplex PCR. The data contain more than 15,000 clones, about 70% of them seen just once; the ten biggest clones take up 5.5% to 7.5%. The sample consisted of lung tumor tissue. The receptors stem from a human donor with non-small cell lung cancer.

This chain uses TRBV5-6 with TRBJ2-1; weak D call: TRBD2 (5 bases). The V end lost 0 bases, the J end lost 3 bases, and 10 bases lay between the germline ends. Per germline, CDR1 SGHDT and CDR2 YYEEEE. This CDR3 has 15 residues. The CDR3, as DNA: TGTGCCAGCAGCTTGGGGGGAGACCTCTACAATGAGCAGTTCTTC. Translation gives CASSLGGDLYNEQFF. The full variable domain, its missing parts supplied by reference TRBV5-6 and TRBJ2-1, is DAGVTQSPTHLIKTRGQQVTLRCSPKSGHDTVSWYQQALGQGPQFIFQYYEEEERQRGNFPDRFSGHQFPNYSSELNVNALLLGDSALYLCASSLGGDLYNEQFFGPGTRLTVL.

V and J are TRBV9 and TRBJ2-6; no firm D call. Per the germline V gene, CDR1 is SGDLS and CDR2 is YYNGEE. Trimming cost V 2 bases and J 4 bases, with 7 bases left between them. The CDR3 is 14 residues long. The CDR3 spells CASSVRSGANVLTF. The CDR3 DNA reads TGTGCCAGCAGCGTCCGGTCCGGGGCCAACGTCCTGACTTTC.

The rearrangement joins TRBV9 to TRBJ1-4, with 10 positions matching TRBD1. The CDR3 is 17 amino acids. V dropped 0 bases and J dropped 3; count of bases not matched to a gene: 5. In germline, CDR1 is SGDLS, CDR2 YYNGEE. The CDR3 protein is CASSVDDRGRANEKLFF. The CDR3 nucleotides read TGTGCCAGCAGCGTAGACGACAGGGGGCGGGCTAATGAAAAACTGTTTTTT.

The chain uses TRBV30 and TRBJ1-4, with 10 bases matching TRBD1. This CDR3 region has 17 residues. Unmatched junction bases numbered 9, after V lost 2 bases and J lost 3 bases. From germline, CDR1 is GTSNPN and CDR2 SVGIG (reference sequence). The CDR3 protein is CAWSPGQGRGSNEKLFF. The CDR3 coding sequence is TGTGCCTGGAGTCCGGGACAGGGGCGTGGGTCTAATGAAAAACTGTTTTTT.

The chain has TRBV7-2 and TRBJ2-5; D tentatively reads TRBD1 or TRBD2 (6 bases each). CDR3 length: 15 amino acids. V lost 0 bases and J lost 4, with 12 bases in between. CDR1 is SGHTA, CDR2 FQGNSA, per germline. The CDR3 DNA is TGTGCCAGCAGCTTAGCGGGGGCCGGGAGAGAGACCCAGTACTTC. Translated, it gives CASSLAGAGRETQYF.

V is TRBV11-2 and J is TRBJ2-3; tentative D call: TRBD2 (5 bases). This CDR3 has 16 amino acids. V lost 5 bases to trimming and J lost 1 base, with 16 bases between them. Germline lookup yields CDR1 SGHAT and CDR2 FQNNGV. The CDR3: CASSPDSGGGTDTQYF. CDR3 in DNA: TGTGCCAGCAGCCCAGACTCAGGAGGAGGCACAGATACGCAGTATTTT. Looking up the rest from reference TRBV11-2 and TRBJ2-3 gives the full variable domain: EAGVAQSPRYKIIEKRQSVAFWCNPISGHATLYWYQQILGQGPKLLIQFQNNGVVDDSQLPKDRFSAERLKGVDSTLKIQPAKLEDSAVYLCASSPDSGGGTDTQYFGPGTRLTVL.

The CDR3 bases are TGTGCCAGCAGTGAATCGCCCAGGGAGAGGGCTGGGGCCAACGTCCTGACTTTC. Translation gives CASSESPRERAGANVLTF. The chain combines TRBV25-1 with TRBJ2-6; the D gene could be TRBD1 or TRBD2 (5 bases each). The CDR3 has 18 residues. The ends were cut back, 1 base at V and 2 bases at J, with 15 bases in the middle. From germline, CDR1 is MGHDK and CDR2 SYGVNS.

The sample holds a few counts of this clone. The rearrangement uses TRBV5-7 and TRBJ1-5; D is undetermined. TRBV5-7 is annotated as an ORF whose role is uncertain. The CDR3 loop spans 14 amino acids. V was clipped by 5 bases and J by 3 bases, with 12 bases between them. DNA for the CDR3: TGTGCCAGCAGTTCAGACATATACAATCAGCCCCAGCATTTT. It encodes CASSSDIYNQPQHF.

This clone appeared a few times. V gene TRBV28 combines with J gene TRBJ1-5; D call uncertain. Per the germline V gene, CDR1 is MDHEN and CDR2 is SYDVKM. The CDR3 sequence is 13 residues long. Trimming took 2 bases from V and 4 from J, leaving 6 bases between them. The CDR3 DNA sequence: TGTGCCAGCAGTTTACACACAAATCAGCCCCAGCATTTT. This translates into CASSLHTNQPQHF.

The chain couples TRBV4-2 to TRBJ2-3; 8 positions match TRBD2. The CDR3 spans 15 residues. In germline, CDR1 is LGHNA, CDR2 YNFKEQ. J lost 5 bases, V lost 1 base, and 5 bases had no gene match. The CDR3 region has the DNA TGTGCCAGCAGCCAAGGAGCGGGAGTCGGAGATACGCAGTATTTT. Its translation is CASSQGAGVGDTQYF.

This clone was seen a single time. This chain uses TRBV4-2 with TRBJ2-5; D may be TRBD2 (6 bases). The CDR3 loop spans 13 amino acids. The germline V and J ends were trimmed by 1 base and 3 bases, with 6 bases remaining between them. Germline CDR1 LGHNA, CDR2 YNFKEQ. The CDR3: CASSQAGEETQYF. CDR3 coding DNA: TGTGCCAGCAGCCAAGCGGGAGAAGAGACCCAGTACTTC.

The DNA for the CDR3 is TGTGCCAGCAGCTTGGGGCGGCGGGGGGCCTACGAGCAGTACTTC. This codes for CASSLGRRGAYEQYF. The genes are TRBV13 and TRBJ2-7, with 8 bases matching TRBD2. CDR3 length: 15 residues. Germline loops: CDR1 PRHDT, CDR2 FYEKMQ (reference sequence). V trimming: 3 bases; J trimming: 2 bases; junction bases outside the gene matches: 6.

CDR3 sequence (DNA): TGTGCCAGCAGTTACTCAGGACAGACTCCTGAAGCTTTCTTT. As protein: CASSYSGQTPEAFF. This chain links TRBV6-6 with TRBJ1-1, with D possibly being TRBD1 (6 bases). Trimming removed 0 bases at V and 6 bases at J, with 11 bases between. Germline CDR1 and CDR2: MNHNY and SVGAGI (reference sequence). The CDR3 is 14 amino acids.

Only one count was recorded for this clone. This chain links TRBV6-6 with TRBJ2-5; no definite D call. Germline values: CDR1 MNHNY, CDR2 SVGAGI (reference sequence). The CDR3 consists of 12 residues. Trimming removed 0 bases at V and 5 bases at J, with 4 bases between. The CDR3 spells CASSYSSETQYF. The DNA for the CDR3 is TGTGCCAGCAGTTACTCGTCGGAGACCCAGTACTTC.

The chain is built from TRBV7-2 and TRBJ2-1; 10 bases line up with TRBD1. The CDR3 is made up of 14 amino acids. Germline CDR1 and CDR2: SGHTA and FQGNSA. V lost 3 bases and J lost 8; bases outside the gene matches: 4. The DNA for the CDR3 is TGTGCCAGCAGCTTGGGACAGGGGAGCCATGAGCAGTTCTTC. The encoded protein is CASSLGQGSHEQFF.

The chain recombines TRBV7-2 with TRBJ1-5; the match to TRBD1 covers 8 bases. Germline V CDR1 and CDR2: SGHTA, FQGNSA. The CDR3 contains 14 residues. The V segment lost 4 bases and the J segment 4 bases; nucleotides outside the gene matches: 3. As DNA, the CDR3 is TGTGCCAGCAGCTCCACAGGGGGGAATCAGCCCCAGCATTTT. Amino acid sequence: CASSSTGGNQPQHF.

V is TRBV30 and J is TRBJ1-3; TRBD1 aligns across 10 bases. Looked up from germline, CDR1 is GTSNPN and CDR2 is SVGIG (reference sequence). V shed 6 bases and J 4 bases; nucleotides not matched to a gene: 3. This CDR3 comprises 13 residues. Here the CDR3 reads CACRQGAGNTIYF. DNA of the CDR3: TGTGCCTGTAGACAGGGGGCGGGAAACACCATATATTTT.

This clone appeared a few times. The rearrangement joins TRBV6-6 to TRBJ2-7; 13 bases fit TRBD2. The CDR3 has 15 residues. The V and J ends lost 2 bases and 2 bases, in that order; junction bases with no gene match: 0. Germline CDR1 is MNHNY and CDR2 is SVGAGI (reference sequence). CDR3 loop: CASSYGTSGTYEQYF. DNA of the CDR3: TGTGCCAGCAGTTACGGGACTAGCGGGACCTACGAGCAGTACTTC.

CDR3 DNA sequence: TGTGCCAGCAGCTTAGATGCGGGATGGGAGACCCAGTACTTC. Its protein is CASSLDAGWETQYF. The rearrangement joins TRBV11-2 to TRBJ2-5; possible D gene TRBD2, 6 bases. Germline loops: CDR1 SGHAT, CDR2 FQNNGV. Trimming took 0 bases from V and 5 from J, leaving 10 bases between them. This CDR3 comprises 14 residues.

The chain is built from TRBV2 and TRBJ2-7; 8 nucleotides agree with TRBD1. The CDR3 extends over 14 amino acids. V gave up 3 bases and J gave up 4 bases; unmatched junction bases: 5. CDR1 is SNHLY, CDR2 FYNNEI, per germline. CDR3 protein: CASSDGQGQYEQYF. CDR3 DNA: TGTGCCAGCAGTGATGGACAGGGCCAATACGAGCAGTACTTC.